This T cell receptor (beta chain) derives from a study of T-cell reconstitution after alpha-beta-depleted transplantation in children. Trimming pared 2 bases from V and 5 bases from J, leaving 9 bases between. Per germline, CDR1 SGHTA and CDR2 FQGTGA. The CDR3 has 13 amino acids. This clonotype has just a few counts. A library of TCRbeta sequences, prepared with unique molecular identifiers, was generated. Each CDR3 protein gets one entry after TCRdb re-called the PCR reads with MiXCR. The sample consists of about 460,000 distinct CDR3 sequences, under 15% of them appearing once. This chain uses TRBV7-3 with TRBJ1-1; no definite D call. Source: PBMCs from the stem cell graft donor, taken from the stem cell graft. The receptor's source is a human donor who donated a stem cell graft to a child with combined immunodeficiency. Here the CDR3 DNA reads TGTGCCAGCAGCTTAGGTTTGGAAACTGAAGCTTTCTTT. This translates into CASSLGLETEAFF.